The clone carrying this T cell receptor (beta chain) appeared a single time. Its antigen is unidentified. These data belong to a study of shared clonotypes between healthy human individuals. The study's findings and limits: Donor clonotype sharing was expected to depend on sequencing depth. A handful of donors shared approximately 5% of their naive CD4 clonotypes.

Germline loops: CDR1 SGHAT, CDR2 FQNNGV. The length of the CDR3 is 12 residues. Germline trimming cut 6 bases from V and 14 bases from J; bases unmatched to any gene: 6. Splitting of CD4+ cells produced CD45RA+ naive and CD45RA-negative memory subsets. The authors' processing: Filtering differed, since immunoSEQ gave only junction sequences and no quality scores. Only in-frame clones appear in the TCRdb table, and some are missing; sequencing was by immunoSEQ multiplex PCR. V, J and clone size derive from that table, while D and trimming were established from the DNA sequence. Here the sample spans about 2.3 million clones, approximately 93% being singletons.

The receptor was isolated from a man aged 18-30 years in good health. Some clones in this sample may be carry-over from other donors' samples. This chain links TRBV11-2 with TRBJ1-6, with 8 positions matching TRBD1. What was sequenced was naive CD4+ T cells from PBMCs. Subset in this sample: CD45RA+ positively selected. The CDR3 coding sequence is TGTGCCAGCAGGCTCGGACAGGGCGCCCTCCACTTT. The encoded protein is CASRLGQGALHF.